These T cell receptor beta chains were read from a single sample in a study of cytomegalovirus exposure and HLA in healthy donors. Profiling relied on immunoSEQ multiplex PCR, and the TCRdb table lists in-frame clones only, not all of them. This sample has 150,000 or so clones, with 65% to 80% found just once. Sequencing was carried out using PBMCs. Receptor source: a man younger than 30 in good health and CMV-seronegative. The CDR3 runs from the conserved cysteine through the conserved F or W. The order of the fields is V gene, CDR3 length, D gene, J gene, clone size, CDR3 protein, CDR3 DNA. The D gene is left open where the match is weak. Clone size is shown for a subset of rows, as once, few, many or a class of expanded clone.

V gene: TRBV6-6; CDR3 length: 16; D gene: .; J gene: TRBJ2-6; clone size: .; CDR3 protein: CASSYSSSSGANVLTF; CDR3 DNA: TGTGCCAGCAGTTACTCGTCGAGCTCTGGGGCCAACGTCCTGACTTTC
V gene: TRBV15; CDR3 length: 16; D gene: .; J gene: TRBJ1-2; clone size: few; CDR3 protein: CATSREFGSLWEGYTF; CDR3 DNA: TGTGCCACCAGCAGAGAGTTCGGGTCCCTCTGGGAGGGCTACACCTTC
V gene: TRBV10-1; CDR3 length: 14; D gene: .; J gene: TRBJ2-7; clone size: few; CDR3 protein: CASSESCREPEQYF; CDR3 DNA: TGCGCCAGCAGTGAATCCTGTCGGGAACCCGAGCAGTACTTC
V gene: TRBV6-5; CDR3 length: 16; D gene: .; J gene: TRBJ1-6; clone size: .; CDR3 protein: CASSYSGHTGNSPLHF; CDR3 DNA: TGTGCCAGCAGTTACTCGGGGCATACTGGAAATTCACCCCTCCACTTT
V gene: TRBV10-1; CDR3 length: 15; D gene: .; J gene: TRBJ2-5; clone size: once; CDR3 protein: CASSVAPRGQETQYF; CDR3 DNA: TGCGCCAGCAGTGTTGCCCCACGAGGACAAGAGACCCAGTACTTC
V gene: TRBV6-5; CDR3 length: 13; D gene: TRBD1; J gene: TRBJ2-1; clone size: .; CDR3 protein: CASSPWTGNEQFF; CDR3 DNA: TGTGCCAGCAGTCCGTGGACAGGCAATGAGCAGTTCTTC
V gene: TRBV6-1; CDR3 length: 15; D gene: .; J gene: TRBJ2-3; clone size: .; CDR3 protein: CASSLGGGVGDTQYF; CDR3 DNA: TGTGCCAGCAGTCTTGGAGGGGGGGTGGGAGATACGCAGTATTTT
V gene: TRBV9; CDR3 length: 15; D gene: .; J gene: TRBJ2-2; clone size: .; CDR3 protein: CASSARGFGTGELFF; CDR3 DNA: TGTGCCAGCAGCGCGAGGGGGTTTGGAACCGGGGAGCTGTTTTTT
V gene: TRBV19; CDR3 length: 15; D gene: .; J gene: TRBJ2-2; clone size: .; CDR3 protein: CASSTGGLWTGELFF; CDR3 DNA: TGTGCCAGTAGTACAGGGGGGCTTTGGACCGGGGAGCTGTTTTTT
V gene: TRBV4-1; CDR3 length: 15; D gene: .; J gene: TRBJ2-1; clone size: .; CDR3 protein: CASSQGQAIINEQFF; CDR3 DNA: TGCGCCAGCAGCCAAGGCCAGGCGATCATCAATGAGCAGTTCTTC
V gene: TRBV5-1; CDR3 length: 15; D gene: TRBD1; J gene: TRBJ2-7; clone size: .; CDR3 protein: CASSLRDRGSYEQYF; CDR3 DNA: TGCGCCAGCAGCCTCCGGGACAGGGGGTCCTACGAGCAGTACTTC
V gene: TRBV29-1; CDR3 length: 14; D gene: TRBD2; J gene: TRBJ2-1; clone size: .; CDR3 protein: CSVTGGTLYSEQFF; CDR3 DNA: TGCAGCGTCACGGGGGGGACCCTCTACAGTGAGCAGTTCTTC
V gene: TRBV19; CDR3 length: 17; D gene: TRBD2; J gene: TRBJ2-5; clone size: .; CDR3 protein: CASSNGLAGGGEETQYF; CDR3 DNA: TGTGCCAGCTCGAATGGGCTAGCGGGGGGGGGAGAAGAGACCCAGTACTTC
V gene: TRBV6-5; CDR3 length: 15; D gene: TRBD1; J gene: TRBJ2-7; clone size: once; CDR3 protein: CASSSGQGFQYEQYF; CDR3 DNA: TGTGCCAGCAGCTCGGGACAGGGGTTTCAATACGAGCAGTACTTC
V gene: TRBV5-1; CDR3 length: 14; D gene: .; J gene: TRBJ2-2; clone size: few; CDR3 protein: CASSLESVTGELFF; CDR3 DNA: TGCGCCAGCAGCTTGGAGTCGGTAACCGGGGAGCTGTTTTTT
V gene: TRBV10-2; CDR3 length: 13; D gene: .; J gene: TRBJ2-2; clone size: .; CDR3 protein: CASHWREAGELFF; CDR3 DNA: TGCGCCAGCCACTGGAGGGAGGCCGGGGAGCTGTTTTTT
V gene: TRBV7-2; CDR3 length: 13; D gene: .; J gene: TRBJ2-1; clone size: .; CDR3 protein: CASSLNSYNEQFF; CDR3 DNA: TGTGCCAGCAGCTTAAACAGTTACAATGAGCAGTTCTTC
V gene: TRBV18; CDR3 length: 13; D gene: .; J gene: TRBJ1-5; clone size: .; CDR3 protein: CASSSETGQPQHF; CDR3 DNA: TGTGCCAGCTCATCAGAGACAGGACAGCCCCAGCATTTT
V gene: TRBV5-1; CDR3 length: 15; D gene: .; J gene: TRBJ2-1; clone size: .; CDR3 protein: CASSQQGLGAAEQFF; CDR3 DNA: TGCGCCAGCAGCCAACAAGGACTGGGGGCTGCTGAGCAGTTCTTC
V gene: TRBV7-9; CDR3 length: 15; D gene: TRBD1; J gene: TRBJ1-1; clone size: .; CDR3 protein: CASSVSKTGDTEAFF; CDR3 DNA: TGTGCCAGCAGCGTCTCAAAGACAGGGGACACTGAGGCTTTCTTT
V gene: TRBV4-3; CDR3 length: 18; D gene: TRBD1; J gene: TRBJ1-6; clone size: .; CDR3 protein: CASSQELGQGAYNSPLHF; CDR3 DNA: TGCGCCAGCAGCCAAGAGTTGGGGCAGGGGGCCTATAATTCACCCCTCCACTTT
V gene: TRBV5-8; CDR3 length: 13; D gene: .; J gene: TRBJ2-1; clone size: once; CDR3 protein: CASSRGTYNEQFF; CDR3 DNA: TGTGCCAGCAGCCGGGGGACTTACAATGAGCAGTTCTTC
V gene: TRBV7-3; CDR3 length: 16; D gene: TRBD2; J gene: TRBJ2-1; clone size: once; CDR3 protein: CASSLTTAGGPGEQFF; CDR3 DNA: TGTGCCAGCAGCTTAACGACGGCGGGGGGGCCTGGGGAGCAGTTCTTC
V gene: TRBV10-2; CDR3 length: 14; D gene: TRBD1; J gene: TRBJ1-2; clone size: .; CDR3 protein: CASRAGTGTYGYTF; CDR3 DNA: TGCGCCAGCAGGGCCGGGACAGGGACCTATGGCTACACCTTC
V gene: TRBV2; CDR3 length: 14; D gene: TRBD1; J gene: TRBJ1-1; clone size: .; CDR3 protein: CASRAGQGDTEAFF; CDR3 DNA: TGTGCCAGCAGAGCGGGACAGGGGGACACTGAAGCTTTCTTT
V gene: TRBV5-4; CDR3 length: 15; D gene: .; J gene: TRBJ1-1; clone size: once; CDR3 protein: CASSLDAGVNTEAFF; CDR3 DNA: TGTGCCAGCAGCTTGGATGCAGGGGTGAACACTGAAGCTTTCTTT
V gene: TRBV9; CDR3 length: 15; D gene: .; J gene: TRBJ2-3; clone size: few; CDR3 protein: CASSPQVFSTDTQYF; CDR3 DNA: TGTGCCAGCAGCCCCCAGGTATTTTCCACAGATACGCAGTATTTT
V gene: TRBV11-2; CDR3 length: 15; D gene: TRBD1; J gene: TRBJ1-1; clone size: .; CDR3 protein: CASRLIDRGRTEAFF; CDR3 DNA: TGTGCCAGCAGACTTATTGACAGGGGGAGGACTGAAGCTTTCTTT
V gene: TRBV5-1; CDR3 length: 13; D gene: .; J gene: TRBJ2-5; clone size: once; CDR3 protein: CASSFQGQETQYF; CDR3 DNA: TGCGCCAGCAGCTTTCAGGGGCAAGAGACCCAGTACTTC
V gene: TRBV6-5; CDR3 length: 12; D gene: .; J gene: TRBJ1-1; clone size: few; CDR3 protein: CASMAEHTEAFF; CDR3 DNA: TGTGCCAGCATGGCGGAACACACTGAAGCTTTCTTT
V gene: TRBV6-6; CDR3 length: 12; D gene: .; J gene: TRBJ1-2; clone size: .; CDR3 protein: CASSSDKAGYTF; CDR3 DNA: TGTGCCAGCAGTTCCGACAAGGCTGGCTACACCTTC
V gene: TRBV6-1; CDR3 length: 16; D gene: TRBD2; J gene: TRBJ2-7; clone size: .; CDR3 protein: CASSAPASGVSYEQYF; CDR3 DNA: TGTGCCAGCAGTGCCCCCGCTAGCGGGGTCTCCTACGAGCAGTACTTC
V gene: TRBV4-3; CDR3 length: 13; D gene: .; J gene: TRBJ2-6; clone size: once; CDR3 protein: CASSQRGANGLTF; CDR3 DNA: TGCGCCAGCAGCCAGCGCGGGGCCAACGGCCTGACTTTC
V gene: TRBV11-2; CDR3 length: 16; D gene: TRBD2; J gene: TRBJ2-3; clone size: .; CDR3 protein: CASSLRSGGTTDTQYF; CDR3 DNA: TGTGCCAGCAGCCTGAGGAGCGGGGGGACCACAGATACGCAGTATTTT
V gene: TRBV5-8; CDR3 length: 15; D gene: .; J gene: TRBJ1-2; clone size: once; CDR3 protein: CASSLQRGSVYGYTF; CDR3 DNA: TGTGCCAGCAGCTTGCAAAGGGGATCGGTCTATGGCTACACCTTC
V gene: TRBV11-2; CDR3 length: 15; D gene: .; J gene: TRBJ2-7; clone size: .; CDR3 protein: CASSLGLNNAYEQYF; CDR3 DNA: TGTGCCAGCAGCTTAGGACTGAACAACGCCTACGAGCAGTACTTC
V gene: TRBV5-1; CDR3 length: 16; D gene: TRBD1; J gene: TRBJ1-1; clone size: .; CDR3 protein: CASSYLGTGQGSEAFF; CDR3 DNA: TGCGCCAGCAGCTACCTGGGGACGGGACAGGGCTCTGAAGCTTTCTTT
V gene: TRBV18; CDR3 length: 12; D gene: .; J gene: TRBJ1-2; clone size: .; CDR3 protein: CASSPPQGGYTF; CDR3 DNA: TGTGCCAGCTCACCACCCCAGGGTGGCTACACCTTC
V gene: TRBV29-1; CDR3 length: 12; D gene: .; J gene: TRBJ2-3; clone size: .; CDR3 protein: CSGRGGADTQYF; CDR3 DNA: TGCAGCGGAAGGGGGGGAGCAGATACGCAGTATTTT
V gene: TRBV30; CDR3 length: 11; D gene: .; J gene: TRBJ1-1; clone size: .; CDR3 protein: CAYGQGAEAFF; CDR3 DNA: TGTGCCTACGGACAAGGGGCTGAAGCTTTCTTT
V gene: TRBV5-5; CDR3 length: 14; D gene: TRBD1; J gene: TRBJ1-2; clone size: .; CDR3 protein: CASSLGRQGYGYTF; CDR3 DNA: TGTGCCAGCAGCTTGGGCCGACAGGGCTATGGCTACACCTTC
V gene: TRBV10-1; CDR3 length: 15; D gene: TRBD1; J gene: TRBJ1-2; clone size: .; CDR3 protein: CASSAPGTGPDGYTF; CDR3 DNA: TGCGCCAGCAGTGCTCCCGGGACAGGGCCGGATGGCTACACCTTC
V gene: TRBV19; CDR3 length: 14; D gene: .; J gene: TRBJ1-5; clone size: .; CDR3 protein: CASSMNSANQPQHF; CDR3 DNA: TGTGCCAGTAGTATGAACTCTGCCAATCAGCCCCAGCATTTT
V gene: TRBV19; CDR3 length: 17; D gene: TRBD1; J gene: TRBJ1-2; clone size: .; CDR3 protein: CASSIPGQEAPHYGYTF; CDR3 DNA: TGTGCCAGTAGTATACCGGGACAGGAAGCCCCCCACTATGGCTACACCTTC
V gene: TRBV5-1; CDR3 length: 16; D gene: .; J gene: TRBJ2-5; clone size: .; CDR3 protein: CASSRDLPRGLETQYF; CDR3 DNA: TGCGCCAGTTCTCGTGACCTGCCACGAGGGCTGGAGACCCAGTACTTC
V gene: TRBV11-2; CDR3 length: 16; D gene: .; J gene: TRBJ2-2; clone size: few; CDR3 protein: CASSLASQVNTGELFF; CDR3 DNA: TGTGCCAGCAGCTTAGCTAGCCAGGTGAACACCGGGGAGCTGTTTTTT
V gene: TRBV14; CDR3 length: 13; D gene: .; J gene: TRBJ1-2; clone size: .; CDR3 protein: CASSQGGYYGYTF; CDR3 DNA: TGTGCCAGCAGCCAAGGAGGCTACTATGGCTACACCTTC
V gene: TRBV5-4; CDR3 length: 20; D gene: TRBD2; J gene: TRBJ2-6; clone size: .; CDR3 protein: CASSVPIAGGLFSGANVLTF; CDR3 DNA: TGTGCCAGCAGCGTGCCCATAGCGGGGGGGCTTTTCTCTGGGGCCAACGTCCTGACTTTC
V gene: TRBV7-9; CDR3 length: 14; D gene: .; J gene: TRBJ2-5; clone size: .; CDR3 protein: CASSPTRGRETQYF; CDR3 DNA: TGTGCCAGCAGCCCGACTCGGGGTAGGGAGACCCAGTACTTC
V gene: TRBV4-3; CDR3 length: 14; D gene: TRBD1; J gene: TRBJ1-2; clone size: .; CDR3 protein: CASKETGADYGYTF; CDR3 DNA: TGCGCCAGCAAGGAGACAGGGGCGGACTATGGCTACACCTTC
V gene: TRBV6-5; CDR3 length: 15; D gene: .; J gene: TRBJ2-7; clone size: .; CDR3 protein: CASSYSHRGLYEQYF; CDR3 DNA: TGTGCCAGCAGTTACTCTCACCGGGGTTTGTACGAGCAGTACTTC
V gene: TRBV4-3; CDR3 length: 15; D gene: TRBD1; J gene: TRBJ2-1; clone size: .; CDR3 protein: CASSQDSGQVNEQFF; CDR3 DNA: TGCGCCAGCAGCCAAGATAGTGGACAGGTTAATGAGCAGTTCTTC
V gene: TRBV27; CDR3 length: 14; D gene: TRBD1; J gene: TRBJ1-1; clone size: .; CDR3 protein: CASSLDRGAPEAFF; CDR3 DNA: TGTGCCAGCAGTTTAGACAGGGGCGCTCCCGAAGCTTTCTTT
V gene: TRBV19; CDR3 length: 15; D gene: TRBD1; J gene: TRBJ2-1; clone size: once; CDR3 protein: CASTRTGFPYNEQFF; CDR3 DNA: TGTGCCAGTACCCGGACAGGGTTCCCCTACAATGAGCAGTTCTTC